This TCR beta chain came from a study of T cell repertoires in cytomegalovirus infection. A few counts support this clonotype. Antigen specificity is unknown. This CDR3 spans 13 amino acids. Between the trimmed V and J ends, which lost 2 bases and 6 bases, there was a span of 9 bases. Germline lookup yields CDR1 LGHNA and CDR2 YNFKEQ. General study results and limits: In two of eight donors, the top clonotype was HLA-C-restricted CMV-specific. The cumulative frequency of public TCR beta families distinguished individuals who carried CMV together with the relevant HLA.

Using its own MiXCR run on the reads, TCRdb lists one record per CDR3 protein. Of fewer than 250,000 distinct CDR3 sequences in the sample, 20% to 25% were seen once. Sequencing was carried out using CD8+ T cells from PBMCs. The source is a human donor in good health (CMV status not recorded). Some clones in this sample may be carry-over from other donors' samples. This sequence joins TRBV4-2 and TRBJ2-3; D is undetermined. As DNA, the CDR3 is TGTGCCAGCAGCCAACCGTTTAAGGATACGCAGTATTTT. This translates into CASSQPFKDTQYF.